Presented here are 18 T cell receptor beta chains from one specimen sequenced in a study of blood T cell repertoires in COVID-19. Profiling relied on immunoSEQ multiplex PCR, and the TCRdb table lists in-frame clones only, not all of them. The sample yields 120,000 to 150,000 clones, more than 70% seen once. Material for sequencing was peripheral blood. The receptors here all came from a man over 45 with active or convalescent COVID-19.

This chain uses TRBV6-4 with TRBJ2-2; unclear D gene. The CDR3 is made up of 14 amino acids. Deletions cut 7 bases from V and 4 bases from J, with 13 bases between. Germline V gene data show CDR1 as MRHNA and CDR2 as SNTAGT. The CDR3 DNA reads TGTGCCAGCACGGCACGTCCGGGCACCGGGGAGCTGTTTTTT. It encodes CASTARPGTGELFF.

The chain employs TRBV19 and TRBJ1-5, with TRBD1 identical over 7 bases. J gave up 4 bases and V 1 base, and 4 bases lay outside the gene matches. The CDR3 is 15 residues long. The germline V gene has CDR1 LNHDA and CDR2 SQIVND (reference sequence). Here the CDR3 reads CASSIVRQGNQPQHF. The CDR3 nucleotides are TGTGCCAGTAGTATAGTTAGACAGGGAAATCAGCCCCAGCATTTT. Together with reference TRBV19 and TRBJ1-5, the CDR3 gives the full variable domain: DGGITQSPKYLFRKEGQNVTLSCEQNLNHDAMYWYRQDPGQGLRLIYYSQIVNDFQKGDIAEGYSVSREKKESFPLTVTSAQKNPTAFYLCASSIVRQGNQPQHFGDGTRLSIL.

The chain uses TRBV11-3 and TRBJ2-5; the D gene is possibly TRBD1 (6 bases). The CDR3 is 13 amino acids. Germline CDR1 and CDR2: SGHNT and YENEEA. Trimming took 5 bases from V and 5 from J, leaving 12 bases between them. As DNA, the CDR3 is TGTGCCAGCAGCCTCGGACAGAAGGAGACCCAGTACTTC. It is translated as CASSLGQKETQYF.

The V call is TRBV9, the J call TRBJ2-6, with unresolved D. V was shortened by 4 bases and J by 0 bases, with 11 bases between the two germline ends. The germline CDR1 and CDR2 sequences are SGDLS and YYNGEE. CDR3 size: 16 residues. The CDR3 coding sequence is TGTGCCAGCAGCACTTACAGTTTCTCTGGGGCCAACGTCCTGACTTTC. It encodes CASSTYSFSGANVLTF.

The chain joins TRBV29-1 to TRBJ2-1; TRBD2 matches at 10 bases. This CDR3 is built from 15 residues. Losses at the gene ends were 3 bases for V and 6 bases for J; bases not matched to a gene: 8. CDR1 and CDR2 (germline): SQVTM, ANQGSEA. This CDR3 is CSVDGLAADVNEQFF. In DNA form, the CDR3 reads TGCAGCGTTGACGGACTAGCGGCTGACGTCAATGAGCAGTTCTTC.

The chain recombines TRBV4-3 with TRBJ2-3, with D possibly TRBD2 on 6 matching bases. V shed 3 bases and J shed 6 bases, with 19 bases lying between them. Germline CDR1 reads LGHNA; CDR2 reads YSLEER. The CDR3 is 16 amino acids. CDR3 in DNA: TGCGCCAGCAGCCATTCCGGGACTCAACCCGGGGATACGCAGTATTTT. Its translation is CASSHSGTQPGDTQYF.

The J gene is TRBJ2-5, the V gene TRBV5-1; D is unclear. This CDR3 is built from 12 residues. Per the germline V gene, CDR1 is SGHRS and CDR2 is YFSETQ. V was trimmed by 0 bases and J by 5 bases, leaving 5 bases between them. The CDR3 reads CASSLDAETQYF. The CDR3 DNA sequence: TGCGCCAGCAGCTTGGACGCGGAGACCCAGTACTTC. Combining the CDR3 with reference TRBV5-1 and TRBJ2-5 gives the whole variable domain KAGVTQTPRYLIKTRGQQVTLSCSPISGHRSVSWYQQTPGQGLQFLFEYFSETQRNKGNFPGRFSGRQFSNSRSEMNVSTLELGDSALYLCASSLDAETQYFGPGTRLLVL.

This clone occurred once. This chain connects TRBV7-9 to TRBJ1-2, with a tentative D call TRBD1 (6 bases). CDR3 length: 16 residues. V lost 5 bases to trimming and J lost 0 bases, with 16 bases between them. Per germline, CDR1 SEHNR and CDR2 FQNEAQ (reference sequence). CDR3 coding DNA: TGTGCCAGCAGCATGCGAAACAGGGTGCCTAACTATGGCTACACCTTC. Amino acids: CASSMRNRVPNYGYTF.

The CDR3 sequence: CASSEHKGASTEAFF. DNA for the CDR3: TGCGCCAGCAGTGAGCATAAGGGGGCAAGCACTGAAGCTTTCTTT. The J gene is TRBJ1-1, the V gene TRBV10-1; TRBD1 agrees at 7 bases. V was pared by 2 bases and J by 4 bases, with 7 bases of the junction left unmatched. This CDR3 is built from 15 residues. The germline V gene has CDR1 WNHNN and CDR2 SYGVQD (reference sequence).

The rearrangement joins TRBV9 to TRBJ2-7, with D perhaps TRBD1 (6 bases). This CDR3 has 13 amino acids. Germline CDR1 reads SGDLS; CDR2 reads YYNGEE. Between the trimmed V and J ends, which lost 0 bases and 5 bases, there was a span of 9 bases. CDR3 DNA sequence: TGTGCCAGCAGCGTAGGCCCAGGGGACGAGCAGTACTTC. As protein: CASSVGPGDEQYF. Full variable domain (remainder filled in from reference TRBV9 and TRBJ2-7): DSGVTQTPKHLITATGQRVTLRCSPRSGDLSVYWYQQSLDQGLQFLIQYYNGEERAKGNILERFSAQQFPDLHSELNLSSLELGDSALYFCASSVGPGDEQYFGPGTRLTVT.

The count of this clone is one. The rearrangement uses TRBV4-3 and TRBJ2-1; 8 bases are a match to TRBD2. This CDR3 has 17 amino acids. Germline V gives CDR1 LGHNA, CDR2 YSLEER. With 4 bases clipped from V and 8 bases from J, the junction kept 16 bases outside the gene matches. The DNA for the CDR3 is TGCGCCAGCAGCCTCCAAGGGGGGGGGACTAGTTTCGATGAGCAGTTCTTC. The encoded protein is CASSLQGGGTSFDEQFF.

This chain joins TRBV11-2 and TRBJ2-3; TRBD2 matches 7 bases. CDR1 and CDR2 from the germline V gene are SGHAT and FQNNGV. The CDR3 is 13 amino acids. The trim removed 5 bases at V and 6 bases at J, leaving 5 bases unmatched. The CDR3 region has the DNA TGTGCCAGCAGCGGGAGGGGTAAGGATACGCAGTATTTT. It codes for CASSGRGKDTQYF.

The chain is built from TRBV18 and TRBJ2-5, with TRBD2 identical over 8 bases. The J segment lost 4 bases and the V segment lost 10 bases, leaving 8 bases of the junction unmatched. CDR1 and CDR2 from the germline V gene are KGHSH and LQKENI. The CDR3 is 13 amino acids. The CDR3 nucleotides are TGTGCCACTCAGCGGGAGACGGTAGAGACCCAGTACTTC. As protein: CATQRETVETQYF.

The chain employs TRBV18 and TRBJ1-3; 9 bases are a match to TRBD1. Germline loops: CDR1 KGHSH, CDR2 LQKENI. The CDR3 sequence is 16 residues long. J lost 7 bases, V lost 0 bases, and 7 bases had no gene match. CDR3 loop: CASSPPPGQGINTIYF. DNA of the CDR3: TGTGCCAGCTCACCACCCCCGGGACAGGGAATCAACACCATATATTTT.

V is TRBV30 and J is TRBJ2-2; no firm D call. The CDR3 totals 14 residues. Trimming left V 4 bases short and J 5 bases short, with 14 bases between. CDR1 and CDR2 from the germline V gene are GTSNPN and SVGIG (reference sequence). CDR3 protein: CAWKNNGRTGELFF. In nucleotides, the CDR3 is TGTGCCTGGAAAAACAATGGCCGTACCGGGGAGCTGTTTTTT. Full variable domain (rest looked up from reference TRBV30 and TRBJ2-2): SQTIHQWPATLVQPVGSPLSLECTVEGTSNPNLYWYRQAAGRGLQLLFYSVGIGQISSEVPQNLSASRPQDRQFILSSKKLLLSDSGFYLCAWKNNGRTGELFFGEGSRLTVL.

The gene calls are TRBV27 and TRBJ2-5; 7 nucleotides match TRBD2. Germline assignment: CDR1 MNHEY and CDR2 SMNVEV (reference sequence). V lost 1 base, J lost 5 bases, and 4 bases stayed unmatched. CDR3 size: 14 residues. CDR3 region: CASSLYREGETQYF. The CDR3 DNA is TGTGCCAGCAGTTTATATAGGGAGGGGGAGACCCAGTACTTC.

A few counts support this clone. This rearrangement joins TRBV28 to TRBJ2-1; 14 bases map to TRBD2. Trimming removed 2 bases from V and 0 bases from J; junction bases left unmatched: 15. The CDR3 consists of 22 residues. Germline CDR1 reads MDHEN; CDR2 reads SYDVKM. In DNA, the CDR3 is TGTGCCAGCAGTTTACCTCCCCCGGGACTAGCGGGAGTTGGGAGCTCCTACAATGAGCAGTTCTTC. It is translated as CASSLPPPGLAGVGSSYNEQFF.

The rearrangement joins TRBV6-5 to TRBJ2-7; 9 positions match TRBD2. Trimming cost V 4 bases and J 4 bases; bases outside gene matches: 5. CDR1 is MNHEY, CDR2 SVGAGI, per germline. CDR3 length: 14 amino acids. The DNA of the CDR3 is TGTGCCAGCAGTTCCGCGGGAGGGTGGTACGAGCAGTACTTC. It encodes CASSSAGGWYEQYF.